A selection of T cell receptor beta chains follows, all from one sample in a study of cytomegalovirus exposure and HLA in healthy donors. Libraries were prepared by immunoSEQ multiplex PCR; TCRdb keeps only in-frame clonotypes and omits some of them. Here the sample spans roughly 80,000 clones, about four fifths being singletons. What was sequenced was PBMCs. All receptors come from a woman in her twenties or thirties in good health and CMV-seronegative. Both conserved end residues are part of each CDR3. The order of the fields is V gene, J gene, D gene, CDR3 protein, CDR3 DNA. A D gene is named only where the DNA matches it firmly.

v_call: TRBV6-5; j_call: TRBJ1-5; d_call: .; cdr3_aa: CASRPGQYSNQPQHF; cdr3_nt: TGTGCCAGCAGACCCGGACAGTATAGCAATCAGCCCCAGCATTTT
v_call: TRBV7-9; j_call: TRBJ2-7; d_call: .; cdr3_aa: CASSLDYTGEQYF; cdr3_nt: TGTGCCAGCAGCTTGGACTACACGGGAGAGCAGTACTTC
v_call: TRBV5-1; j_call: TRBJ2-6; d_call: .; cdr3_aa: CASSLNMGPSSGANVLTF; cdr3_nt: TGCGCCAGCAGCTTGAATATGGGCCCAAGCTCTGGGGCCAACGTCCTGACTTTC
v_call: TRBV14; j_call: TRBJ1-1; d_call: .; cdr3_aa: CASSQRRQIMNTEAFF; cdr3_nt: TGTGCCAGCAGCCAACGACGACAGATTATGAACACTGAAGCTTTCTTT
v_call: TRBV28; j_call: TRBJ2-1; d_call: .; cdr3_aa: CASSLGSSSYNEQFF; cdr3_nt: TGTGCCAGCAGTTTAGGTTCCAGCTCCTACAATGAGCAGTTCTTC
v_call: TRBV16; j_call: TRBJ1-5; d_call: TRBD1; cdr3_aa: CASRHRGGNQPQHF; cdr3_nt: TGTGCCAGCAGACACAGGGGAGGCAATCAGCCCCAGCATTTT
v_call: TRBV30; j_call: TRBJ1-5; d_call: .; cdr3_aa: CAWSVRGNQPQHF; cdr3_nt: TGTGCCTGGAGTGTACGGGGAAATCAGCCCCAGCATTTT
v_call: TRBV6-5; j_call: TRBJ2-1; d_call: TRBD2; cdr3_aa: CASSYSGSGRSNEQFF; cdr3_nt: TGTGCCAGCAGTTACTCAGGTAGCGGGAGATCCAATGAGCAGTTCTTC
v_call: TRBV14; j_call: TRBJ2-3; d_call: TRBD2; cdr3_aa: CASSQALSGRTDTQYF; cdr3_nt: TGTGCCAGCAGCCAGGCCCTAAGCGGGAGAACAGATACGCAGTATTTT
v_call: TRBV19; j_call: TRBJ2-1; d_call: TRBD1; cdr3_aa: CASRQTGGGSGEQFF; cdr3_nt: TGTGCCAGTAGACAGACAGGGGGCGGATCCGGTGAGCAGTTCTTC
v_call: TRBV6-5; j_call: TRBJ2-2; d_call: .; cdr3_aa: CASSLGRRAGELFF; cdr3_nt: TGTGCCAGCAGTTTAGGACGGAGGGCCGGGGAGCTGTTTTTT